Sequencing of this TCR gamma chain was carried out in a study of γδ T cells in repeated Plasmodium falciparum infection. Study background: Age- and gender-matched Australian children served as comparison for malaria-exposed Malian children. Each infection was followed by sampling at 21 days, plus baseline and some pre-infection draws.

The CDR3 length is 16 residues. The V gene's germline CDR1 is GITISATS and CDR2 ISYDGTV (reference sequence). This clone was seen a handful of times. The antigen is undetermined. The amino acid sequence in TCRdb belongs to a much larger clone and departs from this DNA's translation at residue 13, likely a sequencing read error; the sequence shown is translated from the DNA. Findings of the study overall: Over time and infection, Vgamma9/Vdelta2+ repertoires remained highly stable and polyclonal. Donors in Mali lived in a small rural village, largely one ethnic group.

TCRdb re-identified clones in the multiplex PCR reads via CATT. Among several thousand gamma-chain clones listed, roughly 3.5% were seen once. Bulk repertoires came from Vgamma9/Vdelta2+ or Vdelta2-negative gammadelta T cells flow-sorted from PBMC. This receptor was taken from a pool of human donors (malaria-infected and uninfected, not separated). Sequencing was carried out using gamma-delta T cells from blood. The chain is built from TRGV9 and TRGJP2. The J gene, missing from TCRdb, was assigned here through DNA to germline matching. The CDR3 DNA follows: TGTGCCTTGTGGGAGGTGTTTAGAAGTAGTGATTGGAGCAAGACGTTT. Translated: CALWEVFRSSDWSKTF.